Presented here are 32 T cell receptor beta chains from one specimen sequenced in a study of cytomegalovirus exposure and HLA in healthy donors. Data came from immunoSEQ multiplex PCR; TCRdb stores just in-frame clones and leaves some out. Of about 130,000 clones detected, about 80% appear once; the ten largest clones hold 25% to 30%. The specimen was PBMCs. These receptors were collected from a man aged 25 to 45 in good health and CMV-seropositive.

The rearrangement joins TRBV23-1 to TRBJ1-5; D gene ambiguous. TRBV23-1 is annotated as an ORF whose role is uncertain. The CDR3 runs 14 residues. V shed 9 bases and J shed 7 bases, with 19 bases lying between them. The chain's CDR3 is CARLGRGRCQPQHF. The CDR3 DNA reads TGCGCCAGGTTAGGGCGCGGGAGGTGCCAGCCCCAGCATTTT.

This chain links TRBV6-1 with TRBJ1-1; TRBD1 matches at 7 bases. Per germline, CDR1 MNHNS and CDR2 SASEGT. V dropped 6 bases and J dropped 1; count of bases not matched to a gene: 5. The CDR3 is 14 residues long. This CDR3 is CASSRTGRNTEAFF. CDR3 coding DNA: TGTGCCAGCAGCCGGACAGGACGGAACACTGAAGCTTTCTTT.

This sequence joins TRBV29-1 and TRBJ1-1; unclear D gene. CDR1 and CDR2 (germline): SQVTM, ANQGSEA. The CDR3 spans 11 residues. Trimming took off 6 bases at V and 3 bases at J, with 8 bases between the two ends. DNA for the CDR3: TGCAGCGTCTCGGGGTACACTGAAGCTTTCTTT. Translated, it gives CSVSGYTEAFF.

The V and J genes are TRBV19 and TRBJ2-7; 10 bases fit TRBD2. The CDR3 runs to 18 residues. With V trimmed by 1 base and J by 2 bases, 11 bases remained unmatched. Germline V gene lookup returns CDR1 LNHDA and CDR2 SQIVND (reference sequence). The CDR3 loop is CASSIAPGLAGATYEQYF. In DNA form, the CDR3 reads TGTGCCAGTAGTATAGCCCCCGGGCTAGCGGGAGCTACCTACGAGCAGTACTTC.

This clone was counted only a few times. This sample also contains other DNA sequences that code for the same CDR3. The V call is TRBV18, the J call TRBJ1-2, with 7 bases aligning to TRBD1. Per the germline V gene, CDR1 is KGHSH and CDR2 is LQKENI. With 6 bases clipped from V and 6 bases from J, the junction kept 7 bases outside the gene matches. The CDR3 runs 13 residues. The CDR3: CASSPGGGDGYTF. DNA of the CDR3: TGTGCCAGCTCCCCCGGAGGGGGCGATGGCTACACCTTC.

This clone was recorded once. This chain joins TRBV4-2 and TRBJ1-6; TRBD1 aligns across 7 bases. Germline loops: CDR1 LGHNA, CDR2 YNFKEQ. The CDR3 has 14 amino acids. After removal of 5 bases from V and 8 bases from J, the junction contained 6 bases not matched to a gene. The CDR3 region is CASSEQGWDSPLHF. DNA of the CDR3: TGTGCCAGCAGCGAACAGGGGTGGGATTCACCCCTCCACTTT.

V and J are TRBV11-2 and TRBJ2-7, with 10 bases lining up with TRBD1. This CDR3 spans 16 amino acids. Germline loops: CDR1 SGHAT, CDR2 FQNNGV. Losses at the gene ends were 8 bases for V and 2 bases for J; bases not matched to a gene: 12. As DNA, the CDR3 is TGTGCCAGCGGCAATACCCGGGACAGGGGACCCTACGAGCAGTACTTC. It translates to CASGNTRDRGPYEQYF.

The rearrangement uses TRBV30 and TRBJ1-4, with 9 bases lining up with TRBD1. This CDR3 has 16 amino acids. CDR1 and CDR2 (germline): GTSNPN, SVGIG (reference sequence). V lost 3 bases and J lost 7; bases outside the gene matches: 12. CDR3 protein: CAWSPGGTGLGEKLFF. The DNA of the CDR3 is TGTGCCTGGAGCCCCGGAGGGACAGGGTTAGGTGAAAAACTGTTTTTT.

The chain couples TRBV28 to TRBJ2-6, with D possibly being TRBD1 (5 bases). This CDR3 contains 15 residues. V lost 4 bases and J lost 1, with 8 bases in between. Per germline, CDR1 MDHEN and CDR2 SYDVKM. CDR3 protein: CASSSGASGANVLTF. The CDR3 nucleotides read TGTGCCAGCAGTTCTGGGGCGTCTGGGGCCAACGTCCTGACTTTC.

V and J are TRBV19 and TRBJ1-1, with 7 bases fitting TRBD1. The junction had 10 bases not matched to a gene; V was cut back by 4 bases and J by 8 bases. The V gene's germline CDR1 is LNHDA and CDR2 SQIVND (reference sequence). This CDR3 region has 14 residues. CDR3 in amino acids: CASSTPGQSPEAFF. In DNA form, the CDR3 reads TGTGCCAGTAGTACTCCGGGACAGTCTCCCGAAGCTTTCTTT.

The V and J genes are TRBV9 and TRBJ2-3, with D maybe TRBD2 (5 bases). Germline V lookup: CDR1 SGDLS, CDR2 YYNGEE. Trimming left V 0 bases short and J 4 bases short, with 9 bases between. The CDR3 length is 14 residues. The CDR3 region is CASSVGPEADTQYF. In DNA, the CDR3 is TGTGCCAGCAGCGTAGGGCCGGAGGCAGATACGCAGTATTTT.

This clone was counted only a few times. V usage is TRBV21-1 and J usage is TRBJ2-5; no check of the table's D call, TRBD2, against the DNA was made. TRBV21-1 is marked as a pseudogene. The CDR3 is 22 amino acids. CDR3 in DNA: TGTGCCATCCCCGGGCGGCCGGATACCGACGGACTAGCGGGAGTAGCCCAAGAGACCCAGTACTTC. Translating gives CAIPGRPDTDGLAGVAQETQYF.

This chain joins TRBV7-8 and TRBJ1-1; D is ambiguous. The CDR3 sequence is 14 residues long. V dropped 5 bases and J dropped 2 bases, with 12 bases sitting between them. Germline CDR1 reads SGHVS; CDR2 reads FQNEAQ. DNA for the CDR3: TGTGCCAGCAGCCCGAGAGCCTTCAACACTGAAGCTTTCTTT. Residues: CASSPRAFNTEAFF.

The chain has TRBV6-6 and TRBJ2-7; D not certain. The germline V and J ends were trimmed by 4 bases and 3 bases, with 4 bases remaining between them. The CDR3 contains 11 residues. Germline V CDR1 and CDR2: MNHNY, SVGAGI (reference sequence). The CDR3 DNA is TGTGCCAGCAGTTCTCTCTACGAGCAGTACTTC. Protein: CASSSLYEQYF.

The DNA for the CDR3 is TGTGCCAGCAGCGTCGAGCGGGGGGCCCGAACCGGGGAGCTGTTTTTT. As protein: CASSVERGARTGELFF. V usage is TRBV9 and J usage is TRBJ2-2; 9 bases match TRBD2. With V trimmed by 2 bases and J by 5 bases, 7 bases remained unmatched. CDR1 is SGDLS and CDR2 is YYNGEE in the germline V gene. The CDR3 spans 16 residues.

The chain combines TRBV19 with TRBJ2-7; D possibly corresponds to TRBD1 (6 bases). Deletions cut 5 bases from V and 4 bases from J, with 9 bases between. There are 12 residues in the CDR3. The germline gives CDR1 LNHDA, CDR2 SQIVND (reference sequence). The DNA for the CDR3 is TGTGCCAGTAGTCCTGACAGGTACGAGCAGTACTTC. It encodes CASSPDRYEQYF.

The J gene is TRBJ1-2, the V gene TRBV27; TRBD1 might be the D (6 bases). Germline CDR1 and CDR2: MNHEY and SMNVEV (reference sequence). V was trimmed by 5 bases and J by 2 bases, leaving 9 bases between them. The CDR3 contains 13 residues. This CDR3 reads CASSPDRNYGYTF. The CDR3 DNA is TGTGCCAGCAGTCCCGACAGGAACTATGGCTACACCTTC.

This chain links TRBV2 with TRBJ2-7, with 7 bases matching TRBD1. The germline V gene has CDR1 SNHLY and CDR2 FYNNEI. Germline trimming cut 7 bases from V and 0 bases from J; bases unmatched to any gene: 6. The CDR3 is made up of 14 amino acids. The CDR3: CASNGQASSYEQYF. Written as DNA, the CDR3 is TGTGCCAGCAATGGACAGGCGAGCTCCTACGAGCAGTACTTC.

The rearrangement joins TRBV6-1 to TRBJ1-2; possibly TRBD1 for D (5 bases). The CDR3 totals 15 residues. Germline CDR1 reads MNHNS; CDR2 reads SASEGT. V was cut by 1 base and J by 2 bases, with 11 bases left in between. CDR3 sequence reads: CASSEGAGGNYGYTF. CDR3 DNA: TGTGCCAGCAGTGAAGGGGCGGGGGGGAACTATGGCTACACCTTC.

This chain uses TRBV7-2 with TRBJ2-1; 7 positions agree with TRBD1. The trim removed 1 base at V and 5 bases at J, leaving 5 bases unmatched. The V gene's germline CDR1 is SGHTA and CDR2 FQGNSA. The CDR3 is 15 residues long. CDR3 coding DNA: TGTGCCAGCAGCTTAGTCGGGACAGCAAACAATGAGCAGTTCTTC. Translation: CASSLVGTANNEQFF.

The chain joins TRBV10-3 to TRBJ1-3; 9 positions agree with TRBD1. From germline, CDR1 is ENHRY and CDR2 SYGVKD. The CDR3 is 14 residues long. Trimming removed 2 bases from V and 7 bases from J; junction bases left unmatched: 3. The CDR3, as DNA: TGTGCCATCAGTGAGGACAGGGGGACGAACACCATATATTTT. It translates to CAISEDRGTNTIYF.

The V gene is TRBV9, the J gene TRBJ2-5, with 7 bases that match TRBD2. Germline V lookup: CDR1 SGDLS, CDR2 YYNGEE. The CDR3 has 19 residues. V lost 0 bases, J lost 7 bases, and 21 bases stayed unmatched. CDR3 coding DNA: TGTGCCAGCAGCGTAGCCCCCCTGCGGGGGAGCACAAGAGAAGGGACCCAGTACTTC. Residues: CASSVAPLRGSTREGTQYF. Based on the CDR3 plus reference TRBV9 and TRBJ2-5, the full variable domain is DSGVTQTPKHLITATGQRVTLRCSPRSGDLSVYWYQQSLDQGLQFLIQYYNGEERAKGNILERFSAQQFPDLHSELNLSSLELGDSALYFCASSVAPLRGSTREGTQYFGPGTRLLVL.

The chain uses TRBV7-9 and TRBJ2-4; D gene unclear. Germline V lookup: CDR1 SEHNR, CDR2 FQNEAQ (reference sequence). This CDR3 has 12 amino acids. Between the trimmed V and J ends, which lost 5 bases and 6 bases, there was a span of 8 bases. The CDR3 loop is CASSPYSNIQYF. The CDR3 DNA follows: TGTGCCAGCAGCCCCTATTCAAACATTCAGTACTTC. Supplemented by reference TRBV7-9 and TRBJ2-4, the full variable domain reads DTGVSQNPRHKITKRGQNVTFRCDPISEHNRLYWYRQTLGQGPEFLTYFQNEAQLEKSRLLSDRFSAERPKGSFSTLEIQRTEQGDSAMYLCASSPYSNIQYFGAGTRLSVL.

The rearrangement uses TRBV6-7 and TRBJ1-6; 7 bases align to TRBD1. TRBV6-7 is known as an ORF, though its function is uncertain. This CDR3 contains 17 residues. Germline trimming cut 4 bases from V and 6 bases from J; bases unmatched to any gene: 12. The CDR3 sequence is CASSSSDRDVSNSPLHF. The CDR3 DNA sequence: TGTGCCAGCAGTTCGTCTGACAGGGACGTGAGTAATTCACCCCTCCACTTT.

The genes are TRBV4-1 and TRBJ2-7; 7 positions agree with TRBD1. Germline CDR1 and CDR2: MGHRA and YSYEKL. Unmatched junction bases numbered 8, after V lost 5 bases and J lost 4 bases. The CDR3 covers 14 residues. The CDR3 sequence is CASSTPGQIYEQYF. The CDR3 DNA sequence: TGCGCCAGCAGCACGCCGGGACAGATATACGAGCAGTACTTC.

The chain joins TRBV27 to TRBJ1-2; the match to TRBD1 covers 7 bases. V was pared by 5 bases and J by 5 bases, with 5 bases of the junction left unmatched. Per germline, CDR1 MNHEY and CDR2 SMNVEV (reference sequence). The CDR3 has 13 amino acids. CDR3 sequence reads: CASSGGQTYGYTF. The CDR3 nucleotides read TGTGCCAGCAGTGGGGGACAGACTTATGGCTACACCTTC.

There are a few counts of this clone. The chain couples TRBV2 to TRBJ1-2; the D gene is possibly TRBD1 (6 bases). The germline V and J ends were trimmed by 3 bases and 5 bases, with 10 bases remaining between them. Germline V gene data show CDR1 as SNHLY and CDR2 as FYNNEI. The CDR3 is 13 amino acids. CDR3 sequence reads: CASSEARGYGYTF. CDR3 nucleotide sequence: TGTGCCAGCAGTGAGGCCAGGGGATATGGCTACACCTTC.

This clone was seen ten or more times. V and J are TRBV7-2 and TRBJ1-3, with TRBD1 matching over 7 bases. Germline V lookup: CDR1 SGHTA, CDR2 FQGNSA. The CDR3 has 16 amino acids. V shed 1 base, J shed 8 bases, and the junction held 11 bases outside the gene matches. The CDR3 DNA follows: TGTGCCAGCAGCTTAGACAGGGGATTCCTTTCGGACACCATATATTTT. This encodes CASSLDRGFLSDTIYF.

The chain combines TRBV4-3 with TRBJ2-1; weak D call: TRBD2 (5 bases). CDR3 length: 14 amino acids. Germline V gene lookup returns CDR1 LGHNA and CDR2 YSLEER. Trimming took off 5 bases at V and 0 bases at J, with 8 bases between the two ends. CDR3: CASSSGSSYNEQFF. Here the CDR3 DNA reads TGCGCCAGCAGCTCGGGGAGCTCCTACAATGAGCAGTTCTTC.

A word on this clone: The identical CDR3 is also encoded by other nucleotide sequences in the sample. This chain connects TRBV7-2 to TRBJ2-7, with D maybe TRBD2 (6 bases). V lost 5 bases and J lost 2, with 13 bases in between. Germline CDR1 is SGHTA and CDR2 is FQGNSA. This CDR3 is 14 amino acids long. CDR3 in amino acids: CASSPPGGTYEQYF. DNA of the CDR3: TGTGCCAGCAGCCCCCCCGGGGGAACCTACGAGCAGTACTTC.

The chain recombines TRBV6-4 with TRBJ1-2; TRBD1 matches 12 bases. The CDR3 sequence is 15 residues long. V shed 2 bases, J shed 2 bases, and the junction held 0 bases outside the gene matches. CDR1 and CDR2 from the germline V gene are MRHNA and SNTAGT. CDR3 region: CASSDGTGGNYGYTF. CDR3 coding DNA: TGTGCCAGCAGTGACGGGACAGGGGGCAACTATGGCTACACCTTC.

V and J are TRBV27 and TRBJ1-3, with D perhaps matching TRBD1 (5 bases). The CDR3 loop spans 13 amino acids. Germline V lookup: CDR1 MNHEY, CDR2 SMNVEV (reference sequence). Between the trimmed V and J ends, which lost 2 bases and 10 bases, there was a span of 12 bases. The CDR3 region has the DNA TGTGCCAGCAGTTTAGAGGGGAGGTGGACCATATATTTT. It is translated as CASSLEGRWTIYF.